This TCR beta chain was sequenced in a study of beta chain features in type 1 diabetes. Whole-study results and caveats: The naive, central memory and Treg TCRB repertoires looked more alike in patients than they did in healthy donors. Moderate but significant shortening of TCRB CDR3s was recorded in all four CD4+ subsets from Type 1 diabetes patients. Overrepresentation of cells with high TCR expression could result from cDNA sequencing.

CDR1 MNHEY and CDR2 SVGAGI come from the germline V gene. Trimming removed 5 bases at V and 0 bases at J, with 11 bases between. The CDR3 length is 15 residues. Expressed TCRB transcripts got sequenced, as all isolated RNA was reverse transcribed. Here immunoSEQ multiplex PCR was the method, and the copy in TCRdb shows in-frame clones only, minus some. The sample includes a few hundred thousand clones, 9.6% of them seen just once. A remark on this clone: Antigen unknown.

The rearrangement joins TRBV6-5 to TRBJ1-5, with D unresolved. This TCR derives from a man aged 30-40 years with type 1 diabetes. Specimen: central memory CD4+ T cells from blood. CDR3 region: CASSLATLSNQPQHF. The CDR3 DNA reads TGTGCCAGCAGTCTGGCTACCCTTAGCAATCAGCCCCAGCATTTT.